A selection of T cell receptor beta chains follows, all from one sample in a study of Ad26.COV2.S vaccination and SARS-CoV-2 variants. Assay: immunoSEQ multiplex PCR; the TCRdb copy retains only in-frame clones and omits some. Altogether more than 150,000 clones are present, roughly nine tenths being singletons, with the ten largest covering 5.9%. The specimen comprised peripheral blood, sampled after recovery from COVID-19. Receptor source: a human donor who had recovered from COVID-19. CDR3s include the opening cysteine and the closing phenylalanine or tryptophan.

CDR3 protein: CAISDRGSGANVLTF
V gene: TRBV10-3

CDR3 protein: CASSTSDGYTEAFF
V gene: TRBV6-5

CDR3 protein: CASSTVNTGELFF
V gene: TRBV6-5

CDR3 protein: CASSPAGGTQDEQFF
V gene: TRBV6-4

CDR3 protein: CASSPRTGQPYNEQFF
V gene: TRBV7-9

CDR3 protein: CAWSVSWTLGYNSPLHF
V gene: TRBV30

CDR3 protein: CASSLRRVSGANVLTF
V gene: TRBV4-1

CDR3 protein: CASSMGKGGSYEQYF
V gene: TRBV19

CDR3 protein: CASSPGGGHYGYTF
V gene: TRBV5-1

CDR3 protein: CASSDRQGAMDEQFF
V gene: TRBV5-1

CDR3 protein: CARSLSHRVNTEAFF
V gene: TRBV7-5

CDR3 protein: CASSPYGIQQFF
V gene: TRBV5-5

CDR3 protein: CASSDSTGEAGLGNTIYF
V gene: TRBV6-4

CDR3 protein: CASSLRQGGNTIYF
V gene: TRBV3-1/TRBV3-2

CDR3 protein: CASSYDRAIDGYTF
V gene: TRBV6-6

CDR3 protein: CASSLNTGELFF
V gene: TRBV18

CDR3 protein: CASSPGSSGNTIYF
V gene: TRBV18

CDR3 protein: CASSTTGRSNTEAFF
V gene: TRBV19

CDR3 protein: CASSFGSGAYEQFF
V gene: TRBV13

CDR3 protein: CASSLWATNEKLFF
V gene: TRBV5-6

CDR3 protein: CASSSPLQGEETQYF
V gene: TRBV7-9

CDR3 protein: CSVLNLDSIPSGAEAFF
V gene: TRBV29-1

CDR3 protein: CASSPPGGAGNTIYF
V gene: TRBV18

CDR3 protein: CASSEAYSNQPQHF
V gene: TRBV6-5

CDR3 protein: CASSVGVGKGDTGELFF
V gene: TRBV9

CDR3 protein: CASSLVRTTANYGYTF
V gene: TRBV11-2

CDR3 protein: CASSLTSTGDTQYF
V gene: TRBV5-7

CDR3 protein: CAISEFKVDNYGYTF
V gene: TRBV10-3

CDR3 protein: CASSLGAGGNQPQHF
V gene: TRBV7-2

CDR3 protein: CAWSFLGPYEQYF
V gene: TRBV30

CDR3 protein: CASSPRLGRGGNQPQHF
V gene: TRBV7-8

CDR3 protein: CASSFTAGGRGYEQYF
V gene: TRBV28

CDR3 protein: CASSLEYRSEAFF
V gene: TRBV7-8

CDR3 protein: CASSLGREEGRQETQYF
V gene: TRBV11-2

CDR3 protein: CASSLGQIGYEQYF
V gene: TRBV7-9

CDR3 protein: CASSEGQYYGYTF
V gene: TRBV25-1

CDR3 protein: CAWSMGGGYTF
V gene: TRBV30

CDR3 protein: CASSFGTDEQYF
V gene: TRBV7-2

CDR3 protein: CASSPRQYNSPLHF
V gene: TRBV5-6